The TCR beta chain described here comes from a study of cytomegalovirus exposure and HLA in healthy donors. Study-wide points: For TCR beta chains, V- and J-gene trimming was later linked to a missense DCLRE1C variant. Prior analysis indicated that the majority of TCR beta V segments exhibited productivity approximately 90% or approximately 30% of the time.

The length of the CDR3 is 14 residues. PCR involved 60 Vbeta and 13 Jbeta primers. Profiling relied on immunoSEQ multiplex PCR, and the TCRdb table lists in-frame clones only, not all of them. The sample contains about 110,000 clones, about four fifths of which appear only once. In this sample, this clone turned up once. Its cognate antigen is unknown. The sequencing sample was made of PBMCs. The chain links TRBV7-5 to TRBJ1-2; the DNA was not used to check the table's D call, TRBD1. TRBV7-5 is termed a pseudogene. The receptor was derived from a woman younger than 45 in good health and CMV-seronegative. The CDR3 DNA is TGTGCCAGAAGCTTGGGACAGGGTAACTATGGCTACACCTTC. This translates into CARSLGQGNYGYTF.